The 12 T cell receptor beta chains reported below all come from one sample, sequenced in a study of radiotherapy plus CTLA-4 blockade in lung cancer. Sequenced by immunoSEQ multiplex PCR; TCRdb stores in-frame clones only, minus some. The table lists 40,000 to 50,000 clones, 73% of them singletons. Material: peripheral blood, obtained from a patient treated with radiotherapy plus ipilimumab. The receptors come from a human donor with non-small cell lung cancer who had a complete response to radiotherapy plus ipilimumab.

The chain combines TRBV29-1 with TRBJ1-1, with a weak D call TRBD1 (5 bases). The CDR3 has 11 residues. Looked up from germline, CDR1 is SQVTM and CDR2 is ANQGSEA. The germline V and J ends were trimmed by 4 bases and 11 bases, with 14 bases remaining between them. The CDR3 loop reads CSVVRGGDAFF. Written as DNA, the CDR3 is TGCAGCGTTGTAAGGGGAGGGGACGCTTTCTTT.

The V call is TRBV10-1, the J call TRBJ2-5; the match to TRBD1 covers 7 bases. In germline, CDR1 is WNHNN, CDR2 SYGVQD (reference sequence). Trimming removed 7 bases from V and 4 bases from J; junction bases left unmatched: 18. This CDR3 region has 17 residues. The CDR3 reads CASMADFAGTASETQYF. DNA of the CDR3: TGCGCCAGCATGGCCGATTTTGCCGGGACAGCCTCAGAGACCCAGTACTTC.

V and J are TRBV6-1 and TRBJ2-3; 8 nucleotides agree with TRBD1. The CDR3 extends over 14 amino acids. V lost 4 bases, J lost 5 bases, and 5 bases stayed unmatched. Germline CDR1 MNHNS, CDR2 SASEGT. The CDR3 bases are TGTGCCAGCAGTGTTCAGGACAGGGAAGATACGCAGTATTTT. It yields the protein CASSVQDREDTQYF.

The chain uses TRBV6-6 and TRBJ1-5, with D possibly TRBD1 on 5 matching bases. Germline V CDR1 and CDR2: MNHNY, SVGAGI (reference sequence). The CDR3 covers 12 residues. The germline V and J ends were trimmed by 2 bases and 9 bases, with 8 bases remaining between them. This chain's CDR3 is CASSYGGGPQHF. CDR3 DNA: TGTGCCAGCAGTTACGGCGGGGGGCCCCAGCATTTT.

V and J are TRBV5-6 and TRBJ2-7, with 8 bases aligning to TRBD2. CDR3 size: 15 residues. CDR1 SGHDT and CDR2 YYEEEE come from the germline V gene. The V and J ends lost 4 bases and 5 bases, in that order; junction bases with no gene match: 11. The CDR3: CASSPWAGGSHEQYF. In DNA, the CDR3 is TGTGCCAGCAGCCCCTGGGCGGGAGGATCCCACGAGCAGTACTTC. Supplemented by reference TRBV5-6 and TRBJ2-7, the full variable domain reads DAGVTQSPTHLIKTRGQQVTLRCSPKSGHDTVSWYQQALGQGPQFIFQYYEEEERQRGNFPDRFSGHQFPNYSSELNVNALLLGDSALYLCASSPWAGGSHEQYFGPGTRLTVT.

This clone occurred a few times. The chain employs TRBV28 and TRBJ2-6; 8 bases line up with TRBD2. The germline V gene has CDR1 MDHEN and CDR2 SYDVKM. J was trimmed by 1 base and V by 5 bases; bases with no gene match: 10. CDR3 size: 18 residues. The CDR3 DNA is TGTGCCAGCAGTGGCGCGGGGGGCTACGGTTCTGGGGCCAACGTCCTGACTTTC. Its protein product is CASSGAGGYGSGANVLTF.

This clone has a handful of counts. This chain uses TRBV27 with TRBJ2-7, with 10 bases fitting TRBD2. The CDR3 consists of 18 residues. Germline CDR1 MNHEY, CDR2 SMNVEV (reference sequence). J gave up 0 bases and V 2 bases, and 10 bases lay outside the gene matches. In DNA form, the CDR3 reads TGTGCCAGCAGTTTAGCAGCGGGAGGGCGGAGGATCTCCTACGAGCAGTACTTC. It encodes CASSLAAGGRRISYEQYF.

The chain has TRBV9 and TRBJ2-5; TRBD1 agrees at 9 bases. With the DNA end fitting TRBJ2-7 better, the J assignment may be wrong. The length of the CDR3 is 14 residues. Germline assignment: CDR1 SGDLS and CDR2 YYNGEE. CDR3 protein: CASSGWDRAGEQYF. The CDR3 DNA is TGTGCCAGCAGCGGATGGGACAGGGCAGGCGAGCAGTACTTC.

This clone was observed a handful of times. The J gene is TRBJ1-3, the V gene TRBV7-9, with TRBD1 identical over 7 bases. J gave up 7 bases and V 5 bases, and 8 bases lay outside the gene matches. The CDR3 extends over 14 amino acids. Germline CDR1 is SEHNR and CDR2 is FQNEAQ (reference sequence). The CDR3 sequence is CASSVLQGKNTIYF. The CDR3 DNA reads TGTGCCAGCAGCGTATTACAGGGGAAGAACACCATATATTTT.

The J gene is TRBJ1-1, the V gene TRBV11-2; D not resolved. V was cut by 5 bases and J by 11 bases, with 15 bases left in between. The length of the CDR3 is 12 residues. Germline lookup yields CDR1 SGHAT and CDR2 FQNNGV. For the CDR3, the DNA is TGTGCCAGCAGCGTCGACCTCCTACAGGCTTTCTTT. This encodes CASSVDLLQAFF.

Written as DNA, the CDR3 is TGTGCCAGCAGTCTGTGGGACAGGGCCTACGAGCAGTACTTC. It encodes CASSLWDRAYEQYF. The chain joins TRBV27 to TRBJ2-7, with TRBD1 identical over 9 bases. Losses at the gene ends were 5 bases for V and 2 bases for J; bases not matched to a gene: 4. Germline assignment: CDR1 MNHEY and CDR2 SMNVEV (reference sequence). There are 14 residues in the CDR3.

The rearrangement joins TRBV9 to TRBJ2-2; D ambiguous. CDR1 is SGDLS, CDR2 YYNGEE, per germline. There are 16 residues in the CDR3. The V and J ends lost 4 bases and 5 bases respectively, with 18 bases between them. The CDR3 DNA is TGTGCCAGCAGCCCCAGTTCCCGACTGACTACCGGGGAGCTGTTTTTT. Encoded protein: CASSPSSRLTTGELFF.